This T cell receptor (beta chain) was found in a study of T cell changes during pregnancy in multiple sclerosis. Using immunoSEQ multiplex PCR, the repertoire was profiled, and TCRdb retains in-frame clones only, with some absent. The profile shows about 61,000 clones, approximately 85% of them singletons. V lost 3 bases and J lost 4, with 10 bases in between. The germline gives CDR1 SGDLS, CDR2 YYNGEE. The CDR3 extends over 13 amino acids. The sequence was obtained from a female donor with multiple sclerosis, enrolled in a pregnancy study. The starting material was peripheral blood, obtained in the first trimester of pregnancy. The chain links TRBV9 to TRBJ1-1, with D maybe TRBD1 (6 bases). In nucleotides, the CDR3 is TGTGCCAGCAGCGGTTCACAGGGCACTGAAGCTTTCTTT. It translates to CASSGSQGTEAFF.